This T cell receptor beta chain was sequenced in a study of T cell responses to AZD1222 COVID-19 vaccine. Turning to the study itself: Combined were second doses at about 4 or about 12 weeks.

Sequenced by immunoSEQ multiplex PCR; TCRdb stores in-frame clones only, minus some. The table shows around 150,000 clones, with 84% occurring only once. There are 16 residues in the CDR3. Per germline, CDR1 MDHEN and CDR2 SYDVKM. The V gene end was trimmed by 6 bases and the J gene end by 1 base; junction bases not matched to a gene: 10. Study-wide results and caveats: Recipients of two AZD1222 doses showed rising Spike-specific TCR breadth and depth. The study sampled repertoires only after the peak T cell response.

Concerning this clone itself: The antigen is undetermined.

The rearrangement uses TRBV28 and TRBJ2-7, with 9 bases lining up with TRBD1. This receptor was taken from an adult in good health. The sequencing here drew on peripheral blood, taken on day 0 of AZD1222 vaccination. Here the CDR3 reads CASSPRGTGLSYEQYF. The CDR3 nucleotides are TGTGCCAGCAGCCCTCGTGGGACAGGGCTTTCCTACGAGCAGTACTTC.